This T cell receptor (beta chain) is drawn from a study of T cell responses to AZD1222 COVID-19 vaccine. Generated by immunoSEQ multiplex PCR, the TCRdb table keeps only in-frame clones and is missing some. The sample holds roughly 180,000 clones, approximately 92% seen once. This clone appeared once. What it binds is unknown. General study findings and limits: Just a handful of AZD1222 recipients tested seropositive at baseline. Dominant at 160-218 and 743-854, vaccine-associated CD4 TCRs also spanned spike. Spike-specific TCR breadth and depth rose after two AZD1222 doses.

This clonotype originated in an adult who received the MenACWY meningococcal vaccine as a control. Sequencing used peripheral blood, obtained 28 days after the second dose of the MenACWY control vaccine.

CDR3: CASRGQGVGEQYF. CDR3 sequence (DNA): TGTGCCAGCAGGGGGCAGGGAGTGGGTGAGCAGTACTTC. The genes are TRBV7-9 and TRBJ2-7, with D perhaps matching TRBD1 or TRBD2 (5 bases each). The CDR3 totals 13 residues. CDR1 and CDR2 from the germline V gene are SEHNR and FQNEAQ (reference sequence). V lost 6 bases and J lost 7, with 16 bases in between.